This T cell receptor (beta chain) was documented in a study of CD8 T cells in Susac syndrome. On this clonotype itself: Its target is not known.

Germline CDR1 is DFQATT and CDR2 is SNEGSKA (reference sequence). Trimming pared 1 base from V and 3 bases from J, leaving 13 bases between. This CDR3 contains 14 residues. TCR beta sequences were obtained from blood CD8+ and CD4+ T cells. The TEMRA cells underwent FACS enrichment, while the CD8+ and CD4+ T cells underwent negative isolation. After extraction with the RNeasy kit, 0.5 to 1 ug of the RNA was reverse transcribed using random hexamers. TCRdb passed the immunoSEQ multiplex PCR reads through MiXCR, listing each CDR3 protein once. This table has 250,000 to 350,000 distinct CDR3 sequences, about 90% appearing once. Findings of the study overall: An acknowledgment was made by the study that its TCR sequencing and HLA analysis involved relatively few individuals.

The sequenced sample consisted of CD4+ T cells from PBMCs. The gene calls are TRBV20-1 and TRBJ2-7; possible D gene TRBD2, 5 bases. This TCR derives from a human donor with multiple sclerosis. The CDR3 region has the DNA TGCAGTGCTAGAGTCTCCGGGGTGCGCTACGAGCAGTACTTC. Translation gives CSARVSGVRYEQYF.